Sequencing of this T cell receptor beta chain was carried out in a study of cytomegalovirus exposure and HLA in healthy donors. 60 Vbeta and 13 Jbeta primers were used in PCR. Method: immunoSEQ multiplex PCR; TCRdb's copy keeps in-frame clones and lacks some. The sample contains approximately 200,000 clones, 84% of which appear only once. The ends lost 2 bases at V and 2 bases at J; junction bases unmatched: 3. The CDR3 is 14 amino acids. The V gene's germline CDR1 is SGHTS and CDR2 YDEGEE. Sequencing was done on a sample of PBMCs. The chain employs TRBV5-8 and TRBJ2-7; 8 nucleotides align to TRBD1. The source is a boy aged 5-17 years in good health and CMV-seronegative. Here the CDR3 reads CASSLWDRTYEQYF. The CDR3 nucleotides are TGTGCCAGCAGCTTATGGGACAGGACCTACGAGCAGTACTTC.